This T cell receptor (beta chain) appears in the sequencing data of a study of blood T cells in healthy people across ages. With a J-beta primer mix and a sample-barcoded 5' primer, a second PCR ran about 7 to 12 cycles. TCRdb independently ran MiXCR on the 5' RACE reads; one entry per CDR3 protein. The data contain about 970,000 distinct CDR3 sequences, around 54% of them singletons. The CDR3 has 11 amino acids. The V end was cut by 7 bases, the J end by 4 bases, with 8 bases between. The germline V gene encodes CDR1 GTSNPN and CDR2 SVGIG (reference sequence). The source material was blood. The TCR sequence derives from a woman in her sixties or seventies in good health. V is TRBV30 and J is TRBJ2-1; D gene ambiguous. Written as DNA, the CDR3 is TGTGCCTTTATAAGTTACAATGAGCAGTTCTTC. Protein: CAFISYNEQFF. Based on the CDR3 plus reference TRBV30 and TRBJ2-1, the full variable domain is SQTIHQWPATLVQPVGSPLSLECTVEGTSNPNLYWYRQAAGRGLQLLFYSVGIGQISSEVPQNLSASRPQDRQFILSSKKLLLSDSGFYLCAFISYNEQFFGPGTRLTVL.